This T cell receptor (beta chain) was recorded in a study of shared clonotypes between healthy human individuals (dated by TCRdb to the early 2020s). For the wider study: The cohort included three men and two women between 18 and 49 years of age. For each donor, CD4 naive and CD4 memory were each run on three plates, CD8 naive on two plates, and CD8 memory on one plate. To estimate repertoire size and how much clonotype sharing occurs between individuals, the study deeply sequenced the blood TCR repertoires of five healthy adults. To increase sequencing depth and limit assay-specific biases, different laboratories used diverse techniques to prepare libraries and sequence TCR repertoires. Between about 0.9 and 9 billion PBMCs per donor were obtained by leukapheresis.

Using the deep immunoSEQ assay, multiplex PCR amplified TCR CDR3 regions from genomic DNA. For each cell subset, the extracted genomic DNA was distributed evenly across all wells of several immunoSEQ 96-well plates, and each plate served as one replicate. For sorted subsets, roughly 200 ng of genomic DNA, equivalent to 25,000 to 35,000 T cell genomes, went into each replicate PCR. The purified libraries were quantified using a Qubit 3.0 fluorometer, sized with a Bioanalyzer 2100, and then quantified again using the KAPA Library Quantification kit. Every immunoSEQ 96-well plate was sequenced on a separate single-read 150-cycle Illumina NextSeq 550 flow cell. The source study handled its data this way. The immunoSEQ output contained only junctional sequences without quality scores, so filtering could not match that applied to full-length reads. Sequences were annotated with PyIR, a Python wrapper for IgBLAST v1.9, using IMGT germline references to assign V/J genes and CDR3. Any read was removed if the V/J assignment was weak (E-value above 1e-6), the CDR3 was missing, or the read contained stop codons, out-of-frame junctions, or ambiguous translated residues. V3J clonotypes were defined by identical inferred V gene, J gene, and CDR3 amino acid sequence. To compute the percentage overlap between repertoires, the number of shared unique clonotypes was divided by the size of the smaller repertoire. Richness of each repertoire was evaluated using RTK rarefaction, the Chao1 estimator, and Recon v2.1 estimates of unobserved clonotypes. For all TCRbeta clonotypes obtained by the gDNA method from four donors, generation probabilities were computed with OLGA. In TCRdb, the immuneACCESS table is reduced to in-frame sequences with V and J assigned. These tables do not hold every clone; where another copy was compared, an unresolved V gene accounts for under half, and the others remain unexplained. V and J calls and clone size are those listed in that table; D and trimming were worked out from the DNA. Within this sample are around 2,000,000 clones, with approximately 94% of them counted one time only. The ten largest make up 1% to 1.5% of the sample.

CD8 naive samples were obtained by positive selection for CCR7 among CD45RO-negative cells, yielding a CD45RA+CCR7+ population from which TemRA cells were excluded. The donors were healthy, HIV-negative adults with no recently reported acute infections or vaccinations. Every donor was a Caucasian adult living in Nashville, Tennessee, USA. Blood was obtained by leukapheresis, after which PBMCs were separated by Ficoll-Histopaque density gradient centrifugation and cryopreserved in liquid nitrogen vapor phase. Analytical flow cytometry was used to check the purity and quantity of each magnetically sorted T cell population. Each sorted fraction had its genomic DNA isolated and then quantified by UV absorbance on a Nanodrop 2000c. What the research found in general, with its limitations: About 5% of naive CD4, around 3.5% of naive CD8, about 2.4% of memory CD4, and about 0.4% of memory CD8 clonotypes were shared across a few donors. Sampling was restricted to blood, and TCR repertoires in tissue are likely to differ from TCR repertoires in blood. The small number of donors limited the genetic and exposure-history diversity represented. Higher generation probabilities were observed for clonotypes shared by all four sorted-subset donors than for non-shared clonotypes. Incomplete sequencing was indicated by rarefaction of sorted-subset datasets, despite the large sequencing depth. Pairwise subsampling indicated that sequencing depth was expected to affect the degree of clonotype sharing among donors. Larger estimated clonotype richness was generally found for naive subsets than for memory subsets.

As to this clone: Which antigen it targets is not known. One base away there is no much larger clone; base qualities are not given. Within the sample, other DNA sequences also encode this same CDR3.

The CDR3 spans 11 residues, from the cysteine through the phenylalanine. The kept DNA is CDR3 alone, 33 bases in frame from the first base. CDR1 and CDR2 (ENHRY, SYGVKD) derive from the germline V gene. V and J lose 0 bases and 7 bases, and a span of 1 base separates them. The sequence links TRBV10-3 to TRBJ2-1, with the D gene call left open. What was sequenced was naive CD8+ T cells sorted from blood. The intended sense of this specimen's cell subset or site label: CD45RA+CCR7+. The TCR originated in a man younger than 35 in good health. Here the CDR3 is given as CAISESNEQFF. The DNA is TGTGCCATCAGTGAGTCGAATGAGCAGTTCTTC.